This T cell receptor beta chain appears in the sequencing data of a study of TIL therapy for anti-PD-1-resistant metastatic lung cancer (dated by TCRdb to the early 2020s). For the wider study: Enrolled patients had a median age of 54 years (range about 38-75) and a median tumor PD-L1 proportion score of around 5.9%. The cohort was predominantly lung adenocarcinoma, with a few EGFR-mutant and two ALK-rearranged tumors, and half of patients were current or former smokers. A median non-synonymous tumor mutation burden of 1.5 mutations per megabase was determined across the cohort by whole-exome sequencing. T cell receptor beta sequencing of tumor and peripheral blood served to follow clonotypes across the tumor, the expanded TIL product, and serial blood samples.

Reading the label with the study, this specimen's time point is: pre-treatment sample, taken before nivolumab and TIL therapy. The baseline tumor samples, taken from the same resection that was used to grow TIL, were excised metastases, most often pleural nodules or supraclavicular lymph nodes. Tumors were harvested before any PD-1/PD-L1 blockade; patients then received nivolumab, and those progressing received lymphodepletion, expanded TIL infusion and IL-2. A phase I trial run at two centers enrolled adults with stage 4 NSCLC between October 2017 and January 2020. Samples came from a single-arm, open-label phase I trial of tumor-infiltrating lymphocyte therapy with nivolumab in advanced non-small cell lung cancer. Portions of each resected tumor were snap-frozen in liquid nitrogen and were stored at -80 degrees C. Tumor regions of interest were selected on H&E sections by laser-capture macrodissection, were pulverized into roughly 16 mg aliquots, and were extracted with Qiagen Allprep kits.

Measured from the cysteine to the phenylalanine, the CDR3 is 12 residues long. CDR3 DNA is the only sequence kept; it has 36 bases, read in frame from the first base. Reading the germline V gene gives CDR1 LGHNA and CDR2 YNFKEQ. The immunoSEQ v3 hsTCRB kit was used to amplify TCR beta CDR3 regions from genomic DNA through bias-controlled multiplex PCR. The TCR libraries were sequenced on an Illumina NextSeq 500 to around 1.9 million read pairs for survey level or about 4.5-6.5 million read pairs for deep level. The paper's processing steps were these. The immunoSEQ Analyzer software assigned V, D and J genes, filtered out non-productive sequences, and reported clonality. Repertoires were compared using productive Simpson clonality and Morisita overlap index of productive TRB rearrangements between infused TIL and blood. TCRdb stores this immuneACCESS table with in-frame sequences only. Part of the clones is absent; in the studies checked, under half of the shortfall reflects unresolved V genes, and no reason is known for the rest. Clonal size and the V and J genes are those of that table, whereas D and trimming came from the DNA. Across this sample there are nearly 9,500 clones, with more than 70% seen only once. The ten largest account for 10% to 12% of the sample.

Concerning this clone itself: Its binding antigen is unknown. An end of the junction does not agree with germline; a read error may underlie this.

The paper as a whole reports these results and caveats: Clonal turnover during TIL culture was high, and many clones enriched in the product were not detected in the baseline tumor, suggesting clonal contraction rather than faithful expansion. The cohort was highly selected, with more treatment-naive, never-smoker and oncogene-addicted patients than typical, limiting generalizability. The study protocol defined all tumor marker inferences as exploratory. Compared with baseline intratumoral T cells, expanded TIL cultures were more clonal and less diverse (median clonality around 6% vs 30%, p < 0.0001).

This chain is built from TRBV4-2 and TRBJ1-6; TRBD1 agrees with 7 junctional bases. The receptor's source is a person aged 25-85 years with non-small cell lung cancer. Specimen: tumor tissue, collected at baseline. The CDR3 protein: CASSQDRQGRNF. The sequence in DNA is TGTGCCAGCAGCCAAGATCGACAGGGAAGGAACTTT.